This T cell receptor (beta chain) was identified during a study of cytomegalovirus exposure and HLA in healthy donors. Study overall: Of the donors genotyped, approximately 410 in all, less than 90% fell in the Caucasian-associated ancestry cluster. Overall study findings and caveats: The availability of immune exposure information extended only to CMV serostatus. Because they were indistinguishable, some V segments, including TRBV6-2 and TRBV6-3, were excluded.

This CDR3 has 12 amino acids. Germline CDR1 SQVTM, CDR2 ANQGSEA. PCR employed 60 Vbeta and 13 Jbeta primers. In the original analysis: Later analysis identified 80 million to 90 million unique TCR beta chains, 8.5 million to 13 million shared. Data came from immunoSEQ multiplex PCR; TCRdb stores just in-frame clones and leaves some out. For V, J and clone size, that table is used; D and trimming come from the DNA. The sample lists about 160,000 clones; roughly 79% were seen once. Worth noting for this clone: Its antigen remains unknown.

The TCR was taken from a man aged 18 to 29 in good health and CMV-seropositive. The genes are TRBV29-1 and TRBJ2-5; no clear D. The DNA end is a closer match to TRBJ2-7, so the J assignment may be wrong. What was sequenced was PBMCs. This chain's CDR3 is CSVGDNSYEQYF. The CDR3, as DNA: TGCAGCGTTGGAGATAATTCCTACGAGCAGTACTTC.